This T cell receptor (beta chain) was retrieved from a study of blood T cell repertoires in COVID-19. Background on the study: The study drew acute and convalescent COVID-19 samples from the United States, Italy and Spain. PBMCs, B-cell-depleted T cells, or T cells were the source of the cDNA or gDNA that made up the material.

Study processing details: The assay estimated nucleated cells by amplifying reference gene primers. Here immunoSEQ multiplex PCR was the method, and the copy in TCRdb shows in-frame clones only, minus some. V, J and clone size derive from that table, while D and trimming were established from the DNA sequence. The sample yields about 65,000 clones, 93% seen once. The germline CDR1 and CDR2 sequences are DFQATT and SNEGSKA (reference sequence). The CDR3 runs to 11 residues. Trimming cost V 5 bases and J 1 base, with 5 bases left between them. The chain links TRBV20-1 to TRBJ2-5; D unresolved. Sequenced material: peripheral blood. The TCR originated in a man aged 65-85 years with active COVID-19. The CDR3 spells CSAGRQETQYF. The CDR3 region has the DNA TGCAGTGCTGGCCGCCAAGAGACCCAGTACTTC.